This T cell receptor beta chain was identified in a study of blood T cell repertoires in COVID-19. Sequenced by immunoSEQ multiplex PCR; TCRdb stores in-frame clones only, minus some. Of tens of thousands of clones in the sample, roughly 90% were seen once. V trimming: 4 bases; J trimming: 2 bases; junction bases outside the gene matches: 20. The CDR3 has 19 residues. Germline loops: CDR1 MNHEY, CDR2 SMNVEV (reference sequence). The sequence came from a human donor in a cohort sampled during active COVID-19. Input material: peripheral blood. The chain has TRBV27 and TRBJ2-7, with 7 positions matching TRBD1. The CDR3 loop reads CASSSHQPSQGKSPYEQYF. As DNA, the CDR3 is TGTGCCAGCAGTTCCCACCAGCCGTCACAGGGGAAAAGCCCCTACGAGCAGTACTTC.